A single sample is the source of the 7 T cell receptor beta chains below, sequenced in a study of cytomegalovirus exposure and HLA in healthy donors. 60 Vbeta and 13 Jbeta primers were used in PCR. Profiling relied on immunoSEQ multiplex PCR, and the TCRdb table lists in-frame clones only, not all of them. The specimen's table records roughly 140,000 clones. What was sequenced was PBMCs. All receptors derive from a man between 35 and 55 years old in good health and CMV-seronegative.

The chain combines TRBV7-2 with TRBJ2-2; D might be TRBD2 (6 bases). Trimming pared 5 bases from V and 1 base from J, leaving 17 bases between. The CDR3 is made up of 17 amino acids. CDR1 is SGHTA and CDR2 is FQGNSA in the germline V gene. CDR3 coding DNA: TGTGCCAGCAGCCAGGTGGGAGGTGGGAGGAACACCGGGGAGCTGTTTTTT. It is translated as CASSQVGGGRNTGELFF. Based on the CDR3 plus reference TRBV7-2 and TRBJ2-2, the full variable domain is GAGVSQSPSNKVTEKGKDVELRCDPISGHTALYWYRQSLGQGLEFLIYFQGNSAPDKSGLPSDRFSAERTGGSVSTLTIQRTQQEDSAVYLCASSQVGGGRNTGELFFGEGSRLTVL.

The rearrangement uses TRBV7-9 and TRBJ1-1; TRBD1 is a possible D gene (5 bases). The CDR3 is 16 residues long. Between the trimmed V and J ends, which lost 4 bases and 1 base, there was a span of 16 bases. CDR1 is SEHNR, CDR2 FQNEAQ, per germline (reference sequence). The CDR3 nucleotides read TGTGCCAGCAGCTGGAGATTAGGGGTCGCGAACACTGAAGCTTTCTTT. It specifies CASSWRLGVANTEAFF.

CDR3 in amino acids: CASSTRQGKETQYF. The CDR3 DNA reads TGTGCCAGTAGTACGAGACAGGGGAAAGAGACCCAGTACTTC. The chain has TRBV19 and TRBJ2-5, with 8 bases identical to TRBD1. V trimming: 4 bases; J trimming: 3 bases; junction bases outside the gene matches: 4. CDR1 is LNHDA and CDR2 is SQIVND in the germline V gene (reference sequence). CDR3 size: 14 residues. Combining the CDR3 with reference TRBV19 and TRBJ2-5 gives the whole variable domain DGGITQSPKYLFRKEGQNVTLSCEQNLNHDAMYWYRQDPGQGLRLIYYSQIVNDFQKGDIAEGYSVSREKKESFPLTVTSAQKNPTAFYLCASSTRQGKETQYFGPGTRLLVL.

Details on this clone: Germline and junction disagree at one end, which may indicate a read error. The chain recombines TRBV7-8 with TRBJ1-4; no clear D. This CDR3 region has 13 residues. Germline V gives CDR1 SGHVS, CDR2 FQNEAQ. Here the CDR3 reads CASSLFDNAGKVF. The CDR3 bases are TGTGCCAGCAGCTTATTCGATAACGCGGGTAAAGTATTT.

The chain has TRBV5-4 and TRBJ2-1, with D unclear. The CDR3 is 15 amino acids. The V and J ends lost 0 bases and 5 bases respectively, with 12 bases between them. Germline V lookup: CDR1 SGHNT, CDR2 YYREEE (reference sequence). CDR3 in amino acids: CASSLGVVGHNEQFF. The CDR3 DNA reads TGTGCCAGCAGCTTGGGGGTTGTGGGCCACAATGAGCAGTTCTTC.

This chain uses TRBV9 with TRBJ2-7; 11 nucleotides align to TRBD2. J was trimmed by 6 bases and V by 3 bases; bases with no gene match: 8. The germline gives CDR1 SGDLS, CDR2 YYNGEE. There are 15 residues in the CDR3. CDR3 sequence reads: CASSELAGAPTEQYF. The CDR3 DNA sequence: TGTGCCAGCAGCGAACTAGCGGGAGCCCCTACCGAGCAGTACTTC.

Concerning this clone itself: Other DNA sequences in the sample encode the same CDR3. J is TRBJ2-2 and V is TRBV15; no definite D call. CDR1 is LNHNV and CDR2 is YYDKDF in the germline V gene (reference sequence). The length of the CDR3 is 12 residues. V gave up 0 bases and J gave up 7 bases, with 3 bases separating them. CDR3 protein: CATSRDRGELFF. CDR3 nucleotides: TGTGCCACCAGCAGAGATCGCGGGGAGCTGTTTTTT.